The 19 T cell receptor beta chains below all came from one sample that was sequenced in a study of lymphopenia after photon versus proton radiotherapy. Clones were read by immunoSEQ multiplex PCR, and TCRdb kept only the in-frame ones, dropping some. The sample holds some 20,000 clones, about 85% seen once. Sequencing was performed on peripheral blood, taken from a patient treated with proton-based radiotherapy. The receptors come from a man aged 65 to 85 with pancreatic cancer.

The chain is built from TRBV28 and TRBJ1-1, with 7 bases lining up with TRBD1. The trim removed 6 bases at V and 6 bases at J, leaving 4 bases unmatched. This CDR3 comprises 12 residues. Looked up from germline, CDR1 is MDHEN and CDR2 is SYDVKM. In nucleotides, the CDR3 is TGTGCCAGCAGAACAGGGGCCCCTGAAGCTTTCTTT. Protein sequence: CASRTGAPEAFF. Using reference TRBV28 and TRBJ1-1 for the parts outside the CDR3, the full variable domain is DVKVTQSSRYLVKRTGEKVFLECVQDMDHENMFWYRQDPGLGLRLIYFSYDVKMKEKGDIPEGYSVSREKKERFSLILESASTNQTSMYLCASRTGAPEAFFGQGTRLTVV.

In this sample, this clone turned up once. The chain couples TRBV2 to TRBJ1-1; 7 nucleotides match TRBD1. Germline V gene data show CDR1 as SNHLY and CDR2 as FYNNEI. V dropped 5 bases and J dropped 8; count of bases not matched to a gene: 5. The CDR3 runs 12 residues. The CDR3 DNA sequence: TGTGCCAGCAGTAAGGACAGGCTGGAAGCTTTCTTT. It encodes CASSKDRLEAFF.

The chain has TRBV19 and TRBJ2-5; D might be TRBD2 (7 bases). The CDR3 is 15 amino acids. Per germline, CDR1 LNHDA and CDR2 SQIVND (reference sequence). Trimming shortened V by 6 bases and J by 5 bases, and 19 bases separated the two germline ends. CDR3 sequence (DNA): TGTGCCAGTAGAAGGGGGGGCCAGTTGTGGGAGACCCAGTACTTC. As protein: CASRRGGQLWETQYF.

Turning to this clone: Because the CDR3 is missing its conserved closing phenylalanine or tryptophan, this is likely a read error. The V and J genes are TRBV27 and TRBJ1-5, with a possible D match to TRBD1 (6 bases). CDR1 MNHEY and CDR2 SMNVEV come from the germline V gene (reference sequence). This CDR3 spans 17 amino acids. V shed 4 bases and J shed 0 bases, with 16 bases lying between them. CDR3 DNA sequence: TGTGCCAGCAGTTCCGAGGGGGGACCTTATAGCAATCAGCCCCAGCATCTT. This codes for CASSSEGGPYSNQPQHL.

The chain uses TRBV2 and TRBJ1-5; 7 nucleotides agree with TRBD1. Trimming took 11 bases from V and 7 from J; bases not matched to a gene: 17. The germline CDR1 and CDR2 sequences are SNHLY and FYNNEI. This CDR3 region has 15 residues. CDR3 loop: CASQGGQGFAQPQHF. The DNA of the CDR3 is TGTGCCTCCCAGGGGGGGCAGGGGTTTGCGCAGCCCCAGCATTTT.

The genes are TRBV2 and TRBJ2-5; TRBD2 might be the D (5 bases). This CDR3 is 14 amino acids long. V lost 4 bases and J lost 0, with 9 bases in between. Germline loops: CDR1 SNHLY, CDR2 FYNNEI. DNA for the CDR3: TGTGCCAGCAGTGGGGAGTCAGACCAAGAGACCCAGTACTTC. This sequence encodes CASSGESDQETQYF.

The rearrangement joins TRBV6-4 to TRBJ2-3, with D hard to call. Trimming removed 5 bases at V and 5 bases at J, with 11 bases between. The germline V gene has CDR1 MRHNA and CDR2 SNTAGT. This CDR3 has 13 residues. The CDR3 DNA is TGTGCCAGCAGTTTTAGGGTAGGAGATACGCAGTATTTT. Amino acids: CASSFRVGDTQYF.

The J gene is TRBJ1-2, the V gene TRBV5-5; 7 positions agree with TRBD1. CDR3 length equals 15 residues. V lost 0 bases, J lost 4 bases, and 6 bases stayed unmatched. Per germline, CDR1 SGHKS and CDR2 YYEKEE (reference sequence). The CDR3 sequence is CASSLAAGGIYGYTF. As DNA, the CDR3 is TGTGCCAGCAGCTTGGCGGCAGGGGGGATCTATGGCTACACCTTC.

CDR3 DNA sequence: TGTGCCAGTAGTATAGAGCCGGGAGCACAGTTCTTC. Its translation: CASSIEPGAQFF. This rearrangement joins TRBV19 to TRBJ2-1; possible D gene TRBD2, 6 bases. Trimming left V 0 bases short and J 13 bases short, with 10 bases between. The V gene's germline CDR1 is LNHDA and CDR2 SQIVND (reference sequence). The CDR3 spans 12 residues. Drawing the rest from reference TRBV19 and TRBJ2-1, the complete variable domain is DGGITQSPKYLFRKEGQNVTLSCEQNLNHDAMYWYRQDPGQGLRLIYYSQIVNDFQKGDIAEGYSVSREKKESFPLTVTSAQKNPTAFYLCASSIEPGAQFFGPGTRLTVL.

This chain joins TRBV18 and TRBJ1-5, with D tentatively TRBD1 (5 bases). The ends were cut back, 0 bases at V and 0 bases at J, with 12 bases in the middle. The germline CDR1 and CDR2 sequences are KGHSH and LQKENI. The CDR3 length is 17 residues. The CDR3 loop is CASSPPSRAISNQPQHF. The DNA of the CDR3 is TGTGCCAGCTCACCACCCTCCAGGGCCATTAGCAATCAGCCCCAGCATTTT.

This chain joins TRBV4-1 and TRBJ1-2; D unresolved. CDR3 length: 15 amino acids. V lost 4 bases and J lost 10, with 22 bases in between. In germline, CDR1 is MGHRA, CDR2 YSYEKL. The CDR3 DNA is TGCGCCAGCAGCCCCACCACAAGCACGAGTATAGACTACACCTTC. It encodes CASSPTTSTSIDYTF.

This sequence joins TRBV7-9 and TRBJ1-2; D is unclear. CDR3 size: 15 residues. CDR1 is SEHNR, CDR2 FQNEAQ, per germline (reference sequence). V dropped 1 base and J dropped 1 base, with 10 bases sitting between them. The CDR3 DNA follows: TGTGCCAGCAGCTTAGTAGGGAATCTTAACTATGGCTACACCTTC. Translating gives CASSLVGNLNYGYTF.

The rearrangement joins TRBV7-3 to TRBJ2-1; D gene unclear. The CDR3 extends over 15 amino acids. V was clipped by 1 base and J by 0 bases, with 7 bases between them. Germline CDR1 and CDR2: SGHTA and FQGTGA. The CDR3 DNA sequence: TGTGCCAGCAGCTTAAGGCCCAGCTCCTACAATGAGCAGTTCTTC. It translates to CASSLRPSSYNEQFF.

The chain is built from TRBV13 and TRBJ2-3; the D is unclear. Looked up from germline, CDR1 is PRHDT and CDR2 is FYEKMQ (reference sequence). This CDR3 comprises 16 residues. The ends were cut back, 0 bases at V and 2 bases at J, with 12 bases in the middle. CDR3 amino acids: CASSLGGLKYTDTQYF. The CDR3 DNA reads TGTGCCAGCAGCTTAGGCGGGCTTAAGTACACAGATACGCAGTATTTT. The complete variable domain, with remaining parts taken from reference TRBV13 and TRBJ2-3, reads AAGVIQSPRHLIKEKRETATLKCYPIPRHDTVYWYQQGPGQDPQFLISFYEKMQSDKGSIPDRFSAQQFSDYHSELNMSSLELGDSALYFCASSLGGLKYTDTQYFGPGTRLTVL.

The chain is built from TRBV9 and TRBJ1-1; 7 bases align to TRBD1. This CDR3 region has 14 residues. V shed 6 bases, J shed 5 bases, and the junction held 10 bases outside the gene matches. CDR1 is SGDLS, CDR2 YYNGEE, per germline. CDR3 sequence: CASNVRGTGTEAFF. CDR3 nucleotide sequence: TGTGCCAGCAACGTCAGGGGGACCGGGACTGAAGCTTTCTTT.

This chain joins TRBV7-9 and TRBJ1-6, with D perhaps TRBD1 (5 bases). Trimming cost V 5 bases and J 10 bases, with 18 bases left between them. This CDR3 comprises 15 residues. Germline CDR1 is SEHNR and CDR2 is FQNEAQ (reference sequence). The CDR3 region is CASSPWAGFGSPLHF. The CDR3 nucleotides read TGTGCCAGCAGCCCATGGGCAGGGTTCGGGTCACCCCTCCACTTT.

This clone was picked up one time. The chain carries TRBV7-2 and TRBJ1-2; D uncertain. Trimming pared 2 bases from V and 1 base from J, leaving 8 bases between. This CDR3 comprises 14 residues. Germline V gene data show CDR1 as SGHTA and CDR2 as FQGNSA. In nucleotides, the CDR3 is TGTGCCAGCAGCTTATCTTCCTTTAACTATGGCTACACCTTC. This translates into CASSLSSFNYGYTF.

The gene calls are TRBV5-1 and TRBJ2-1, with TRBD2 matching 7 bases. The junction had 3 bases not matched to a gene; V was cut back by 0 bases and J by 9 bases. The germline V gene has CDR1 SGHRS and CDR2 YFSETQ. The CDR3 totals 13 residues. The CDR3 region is CASSLGRESEQFF. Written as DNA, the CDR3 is TGCGCCAGCAGCTTGGGGCGGGAGAGTGAGCAGTTCTTC.

CDR3 in amino acids: CASRTLTGWDEKLFF. The CDR3 DNA sequence: TGTGCCAGCAGGACCCTGACAGGGTGGGATGAAAAACTGTTTTTT. The chain is built from TRBV2 and TRBJ1-4; TRBD1 matches 7 bases. J was trimmed by 6 bases and V by 6 bases; bases with no gene match: 10. The germline V gene encodes CDR1 SNHLY and CDR2 FYNNEI. This CDR3 has 15 amino acids.